The 30 T cell receptor beta chains below were found in one sample sequenced in a study of metastatic and nonmetastatic thyroid tumors. Until they underwent thyroid surgery, no patient had received any treatment. TCRdb recomputed clones from the PCR reads via MiXCR. The table has approximately 16,000 clones, roughly 32% seen once. The sequencing input was tumor tissue. The receptors derive from a female donor with papillary thyroid cancer or a benign thyroid nodule (not recorded which). Some clones in this sample may be carry-over from other donors' samples.

In this sample, this clone is medium-sized (0.01 to 0.1%). The chain employs TRBV30 and TRBJ2-7; 9 bases map to TRBD1. Germline V gene sequence: CDR1 GTSNPN, CDR2 SVGIG (reference sequence). J gave up 3 bases and V 2 bases, and 5 bases lay outside the gene matches. The CDR3 is 14 residues long. The CDR3 DNA reads as TGTGCCTGGAGTACCGGGACAGGGAACTACGAGCAGTACTTC. Protein product: CAWSTGTGNYEQYF. Full variable domain (rest looked up from reference TRBV30 and TRBJ2-7): SQTIHQWPATLVQPVGSPLSLECTVEGTSNPNLYWYRQAAGRGLQLLFYSVGIGQISSEVPQNLSASRPQDRQFILSSKKLLLSDSGFYLCAWSTGTGNYEQYFGPGTRLTVT.

The chain joins TRBV20-1 to TRBJ2-1; 14 bases match TRBD2. Germline CDR1 and CDR2: DFQATT and SNEGSKA (reference sequence). The CDR3 is 16 residues long. V gave up 5 bases and J gave up 9 bases; unmatched junction bases: 12. The CDR3 region has the DNA TGCAGTGCTCGGACTAGCGGGGGGCCAACGGGTGGTGAGCAGTTCTTC. It is translated as CSARTSGGPTGGEQFF.

The chain is built from TRBV9 and TRBJ2-1, with 7 positions matching TRBD2. Germline V gene data show CDR1 as SGDLS and CDR2 as YYNGEE. Trimming cost V 4 bases and J 2 bases; bases outside gene matches: 9. This CDR3 is built from 16 residues. The CDR3 sequence is CASSSGEGTAYNEQFF. The CDR3 DNA reads as TGTGCCAGCAGCTCTGGGGAGGGAACAGCCTACAATGAGCAGTTCTTC. The whole variable domain, filled in from reference TRBV9 and TRBJ2-1, reads DSGVTQTPKHLITATGQRVTLRCSPRSGDLSVYWYQQSLDQGLQFLIQYYNGEERAKGNILERFSAQQFPDLHSELNLSSLELGDSALYFCASSSGEGTAYNEQFFGPGTRLTVL.

This clone ranks as medium-sized. CDR3 loop: CASSGGAVSGANVLTF. The CDR3 DNA reads TGTGCCAGCAGTGGCGGGGCAGTATCTGGGGCCAACGTCCTGACTTTC. The chain recombines TRBV2 with TRBJ2-6; D is perhaps TRBD2 (6 bases). This CDR3 is 16 amino acids long. V dropped 4 bases and J dropped 1 base, with 11 bases sitting between them. Per germline, CDR1 SNHLY and CDR2 FYNNEI.

The table lists this clone with many counts. This chain connects TRBV6-2 or TRBV6-3 to TRBJ2-2; D remains ambiguous. Trimming stripped 8 bases from V and 6 bases from J, with 10 bases between. The CDR3 is 12 residues long. From germline, CDR1 is MNHEY and CDR2 SVGEGT. In DNA, the CDR3 is TGTGCCAGCTCCGTCCCCCCCGGGGAGCTGTTTTTT. This sequence encodes CASSVPPGELFF.

This clone came up many times. This chain links TRBV28 with TRBJ1-5; D may be TRBD1 (5 bases). The CDR3 totals 13 residues. Germline V CDR1 and CDR2: MDHEN, SYDVKM. The V gene lost 6 bases and the J gene lost 4 bases, with 10 bases spanning the gap. CDR3 sequence (DNA): TGTGCCAGCAGCCTTGACAGTAATCAGCCCCAGCATTTT. Protein: CASSLDSNQPQHF.

The chain uses TRBV20-1 and TRBJ1-3; D is uncertain. The germline V gene encodes CDR1 DFQATT and CDR2 SNEGSKA (reference sequence). The V gene lost 3 bases and the J gene lost 0 bases, with 12 bases spanning the gap. The CDR3 is made up of 15 amino acids. CDR3 sequence (DNA): TGCAGTGCTAGCCCCGGGGTCCTCTCTGGAAACACCATATATTTT. Translation: CSASPGVLSGNTIYF.

This clone was counted many times. The chain carries TRBV19 and TRBJ1-1, with 9 bases that match TRBD1. V trimming: 6 bases; J trimming: 1 base; junction bases outside the gene matches: 9. The CDR3 spans 16 residues. Germline V lookup: CDR1 LNHDA, CDR2 SQIVND (reference sequence). CDR3 protein: CASSPGQGTTNTEAFF. CDR3 bases: TGTGCCAGTAGCCCCGGACAGGGGACGACGAACACTGAAGCTTTCTTT.

This clone is labeled as large. The V call is TRBV20-1, the J call TRBJ2-7; D is perhaps TRBD2 (6 bases). The V end lost 6 bases, the J end lost 0 bases, and 15 bases lay between the germline ends. Germline CDR1 reads DFQATT; CDR2 reads SNEGSKA (reference sequence). The CDR3 length is 14 residues. CDR3 DNA sequence: TGCAGTGCCTACGAGGAGGGTCCCTCCTACGAGCAGTACTTC. Protein: CSAYEEGPSYEQYF.

This rearrangement joins TRBV18 to TRBJ2-2; D gene uncertain. Per the germline V gene, CDR1 is KGHSH and CDR2 is LQKENI. V lost 3 bases to trimming and J lost 4 bases, with 12 bases between them. The CDR3 runs 15 residues. This chain's CDR3 is CASSPLTGSTGELFF. The CDR3 DNA is TGTGCCAGCTCACCTCTGACGGGTTCCACCGGGGAGCTGTTTTTT.

This rearrangement joins TRBV6-1 to TRBJ2-7; D is uncertain. The germline V gene has CDR1 MNHNS and CDR2 SASEGT. This CDR3 is built from 15 residues. The germline V and J ends were trimmed by 6 bases and 1 base, with 16 bases remaining between them. The DNA of the CDR3 is TGTGCCAGCAGCCAAGGGATTGCCCCTTCCTACGAGCAGTACTTC. Its translation: CASSQGIAPSYEQYF.

By share, this clone ranks as medium-sized. The chain carries TRBV15 and TRBJ1-4; D uncertain. The germline gives CDR1 LNHNV, CDR2 YYDKDF (reference sequence). CDR3 length: 16 amino acids. V dropped 2 bases and J dropped 3 bases, with 13 bases sitting between them. The chain's CDR3 is CATSRSSSLPNEKLFF. The DNA of the CDR3 is TGTGCCACCAGCAGATCCAGTAGTTTACCTAATGAAAAACTGTTTTTT.

By sample share, this clone is medium-sized. The chain uses TRBV6-1 and TRBJ2-5; perhaps D is TRBD1 or TRBD2 (5 bases each). CDR3 length: 15 residues. Germline CDR1 is MNHNS and CDR2 is SASEGT. V lost 6 bases and J lost 7, with 21 bases in between. The CDR3 region has the DNA TGTGCCAGCAGGCCGGACTCCAGGGCGGGTGGGACCCAGTACTTC. This gives the protein CASRPDSRAGGTQYF.

This clone was observed a few times. The chain is built from TRBV6-6 and TRBJ2-1, with 9 bases aligning to TRBD2. This CDR3 is built from 16 residues. The V gene end was trimmed by 2 bases and the J gene end by 1 base; junction bases not matched to a gene: 3. Germline V lookup: CDR1 MNHNY, CDR2 SVGAGI (reference sequence). CDR3 sequence: CASSYPAGGSYNEQFF. The CDR3 DNA reads TGTGCCAGCAGTTACCCAGCGGGAGGTTCCTACAATGAGCAGTTCTTC.

This clone occurred many times. This specimen includes other DNA sequences encoding the same CDR3. This chain connects TRBV6-1 to TRBJ2-1; 8 bases fit TRBD1. J lost 7 bases, V lost 7 bases, and 9 bases had no gene match. CDR3 length equals 14 residues. Germline V lookup: CDR1 MNHNS, CDR2 SASEGT. In DNA, the CDR3 is TGTGCCAGCAACGACAGGGGCTCGAGGAATGAGCAGTTCTTC. It specifies CASNDRGSRNEQFF.

This clone was detected a few times. This chain connects TRBV29-1 to TRBJ2-3; 13 nucleotides align to TRBD2. CDR1 is SQVTM and CDR2 is ANQGSEA in the germline V gene. With V trimmed by 2 bases and J by 2 bases, 4 bases remained unmatched. The CDR3 covers 16 residues. CDR3 region: CSVETSGRVLTDTQYF. The DNA of the CDR3 is TGCAGCGTTGAAACTAGCGGGAGGGTCCTCACAGATACGCAGTATTTT.

This clone occurred once. CDR3 DNA sequence: TGCAGTGCGGAGAGGGGACGCCGCAATCAGCCCCAGCATTTT. Encoded protein: CSAERGRRNQPQHF. The V call is TRBV20-1, the J call TRBJ1-5; possibly TRBD1 for D (5 bases). Trimming shortened V by 6 bases and J by 2 bases, and 14 bases separated the two germline ends. Germline V gene data show CDR1 as DFQATT and CDR2 as SNEGSKA (reference sequence). The CDR3 runs to 14 residues.

This clone came up many times. Since no conserved phenylalanine or tryptophan closes the CDR3, a read error is the likely cause. The rearrangement links TRBV3-1 to TRBJ2-1; TRBD2 matches 10 bases. The CDR3 contains 14 residues. Germline-derived CDR1 and CDR2 are LGHDT and YNNKEL (reference sequence). Unmatched junction bases numbered 5, after V lost 7 bases and J lost 5 bases. CDR3 DNA sequence: TGTGCCAGCACTAGCGGGGGCTTTAACAATGAGCAGTTCCTC. It encodes CASTSGGFNNEQFL.

This clone was observed once. The chain joins TRBV3-1 to TRBJ1-4; D is possibly TRBD1 (5 bases). In germline, CDR1 is LGHDT, CDR2 YNNKEL (reference sequence). This CDR3 has 16 residues. Trimming removed 4 bases from V and 10 bases from J, with 22 bases in between. As DNA, the CDR3 is TGTGCCAGCAGCCGAAAACGGGACGACGAAAAGGGAAAACTGTTTTTT. It is translated as CASSRKRDDEKGKLFF.

The chain has TRBV6-1 and TRBJ2-7; 10 nucleotides agree with TRBD1. The germline gives CDR1 MNHNS, CDR2 SASEGT. The trim removed 7 bases at V and 4 bases at J, leaving 4 bases unmatched. This CDR3 comprises 13 residues. CDR3 nucleotide sequence: TGTGCCAGCACCGACAGGGGGCAATACGAGCAGTACTTC. Translated, it gives CASTDRGQYEQYF.

This sequence joins TRBV18 and TRBJ1-2, with D hard to call. Per germline, CDR1 KGHSH and CDR2 LQKENI. The CDR3 has 13 residues. The V gene lost 2 bases and the J gene lost 4 bases, with 8 bases spanning the gap. Here the CDR3 DNA reads TGTGCCAGCTCACCAGATGTGTTCTATGGCTACACCTTC. Translation: CASSPDVFYGYTF.

V and J are TRBV7-2 and TRBJ2-7; D perhaps matches TRBD1 (5 bases). CDR3 length: 14 residues. Germline CDR1 is SGHTA and CDR2 is FQGNSA. V lost 1 base and J 3 bases, leaving 10 bases between the germline ends. CDR3 sequence: CASSLEGNYYEQYF. In DNA form, the CDR3 reads TGTGCCAGCAGCTTAGAGGGGAATTACTACGAGCAGTACTTC.

The count of this clone is one. The chain carries TRBV30 and TRBJ2-7, with 7 bases identical to TRBD1. In germline, CDR1 is GTSNPN, CDR2 SVGIG (reference sequence). The V and J ends lost 2 bases and 5 bases, in that order; junction bases with no gene match: 3. The CDR3 runs 12 residues. The CDR3 is CAWSQDRNEQYF. For the CDR3, the DNA is TGTGCCTGGAGTCAGGACAGGAACGAGCAGTACTTC. Full variable domain (outside the CDR3, taken from reference TRBV30 and TRBJ2-7): SQTIHQWPATLVQPVGSPLSLECTVEGTSNPNLYWYRQAAGRGLQLLFYSVGIGQISSEVPQNLSASRPQDRQFILSSKKLLLSDSGFYLCAWSQDRNEQYFGPGTRLTVT.

By proportion, this clone is medium-sized. The genes are TRBV19 and TRBJ1-6, with 7 positions matching TRBD1. Losses at the gene ends were 6 bases for V and 6 bases for J; bases not matched to a gene: 2. Per the germline V gene, CDR1 is LNHDA and CDR2 is SQIVND (reference sequence). CDR3 size: 13 residues. CDR3 amino acids: CASRTGRNSPLHF. The DNA for the CDR3 is TGTGCCAGTAGGACAGGGCGTAATTCACCCCTCCACTTT. Full variable domain (outside the CDR3, taken from reference TRBV19 and TRBJ1-6): DGGITQSPKYLFRKEGQNVTLSCEQNLNHDAMYWYRQDPGQGLRLIYYSQIVNDFQKGDIAEGYSVSREKKESFPLTVTSAQKNPTAFYLCASRTGRNSPLHFGNGTRLTVT.

This sequence joins TRBV6-4 and TRBJ2-6; possible D gene TRBD1, 5 bases. The CDR3 extends over 15 amino acids. The germline V and J ends were trimmed by 5 bases and 4 bases, with 12 bases remaining between them. Per germline, CDR1 MRHNA and CDR2 SNTAGT. The CDR3 here is CASSITGEGANVLTF. CDR3 nucleotide sequence: TGTGCCAGCAGTATAACAGGAGAGGGGGCCAACGTCCTGACTTTC.

The chain uses TRBV10-2 and TRBJ2-2; D unclear. The CDR3 sequence is 13 residues long. Trimming cost V 3 bases and J 6 bases, with 8 bases left between them. Germline lookup yields CDR1 WSHSY and CDR2 SAAADI. The CDR3 sequence is CASSDWEPGELFF. The CDR3 DNA reads as TGCGCCAGCAGTGATTGGGAACCCGGGGAGCTGTTTTTT.

This chain joins TRBV9 and TRBJ1-2; no firm D call. The CDR3 contains 14 residues. V shed 4 bases and J shed 7 bases, with 17 bases lying between them. Germline lookup yields CDR1 SGDLS and CDR2 YYNGEE. This CDR3 is CASSHSSYRGGYTF. DNA of the CDR3: TGTGCCAGCAGCCACTCGTCCTACCGGGGTGGCTACACCTTC.

The rearrangement uses TRBV24-1 and TRBJ1-6; no definite D call. The ends were cut back, 6 bases at V and 4 bases at J, with 9 bases in the middle. The germline V gene has CDR1 KGHDR and CDR2 SFDVKD. The CDR3 runs 14 residues. The chain's CDR3 is CATSPSGYNSPLHF. CDR3 DNA: TGTGCCACCAGTCCCAGCGGTTATAATTCACCCCTCCACTTT.

The V and J genes are TRBV6-1 and TRBJ2-5, with 8 bases that match TRBD2. The CDR3 is 16 residues long. Trimming at V came to 4 bases and at J to 5 bases, leaving 12 bases not matched to a gene. Germline V gene sequence: CDR1 MNHNS, CDR2 SASEGT. CDR3 in amino acids: CASSGALLADGETQYF. CDR3 coding DNA: TGTGCCAGCAGTGGAGCTTTACTAGCGGACGGGGAGACCCAGTACTTC.

The chain links TRBV7-8 to TRBJ2-7; D assignment may be TRBD1 or TRBD2 (5 bases each). Germline CDR1 is SGHVS and CDR2 is FQNEAQ. V lost 1 base and J lost 1, with 14 bases in between. This CDR3 has 16 amino acids. CDR3 sequence reads: CASSLGYGATSYEQYF. The CDR3 nucleotides are TGTGCCAGCAGCTTAGGATACGGGGCGACGTCCTACGAGCAGTACTTC.